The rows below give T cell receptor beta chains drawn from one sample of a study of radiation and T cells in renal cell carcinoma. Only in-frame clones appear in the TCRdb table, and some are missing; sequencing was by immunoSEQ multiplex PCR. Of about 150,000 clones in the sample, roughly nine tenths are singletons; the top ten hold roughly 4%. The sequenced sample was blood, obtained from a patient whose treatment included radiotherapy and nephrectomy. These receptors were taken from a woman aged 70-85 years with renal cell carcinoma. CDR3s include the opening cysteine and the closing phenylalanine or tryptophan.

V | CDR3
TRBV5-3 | CARSFWYGYTF
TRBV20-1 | CSATGLAGQYF
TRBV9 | CASSVWTENTGELFF
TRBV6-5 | CASSSAFGQGYSPLHF
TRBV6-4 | CASSDWDTGELFF
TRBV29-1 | CSVVRGPFYEQYF
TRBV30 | CAWLAGGNEQFF
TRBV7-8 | CASSLGQGAPYEQYF
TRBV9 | CASSVDGGAGDTQYF
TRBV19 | CASSATTGGFNYGYTF
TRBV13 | CASSLTGGRDNEKLFF
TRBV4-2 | CASSQGGQINQPQHF
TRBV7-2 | CASSLSQHAGELFF
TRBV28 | CASSAYRGYDYGYTF
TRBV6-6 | CASSRGAGWLANIQYF
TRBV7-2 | CASSLGRGGNQPQHF
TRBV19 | CASTPARTSGNTIYF
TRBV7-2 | CASSSIQGTSEKLFF
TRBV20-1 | CSARFLEQFF
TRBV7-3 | CASSSLTRTSGGLSSYEQYF
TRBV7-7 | CASSHPDSGGRNTGELFF
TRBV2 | CASSEAKAKNIQYF
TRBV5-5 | CASSLSGATNEKLFF
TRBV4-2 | CASSQEGQPTDTQYF
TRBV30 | CAWSPWSSFNQPQHF
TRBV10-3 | CAISDLQGNEQYF
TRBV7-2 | CASSSPGDQYF
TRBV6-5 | CASSTVRDEKLFF
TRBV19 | CASSRDRGTLSGANVLTF
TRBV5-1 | CASSLDGMSNSPLHF
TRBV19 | CARRWRAGNETQYF
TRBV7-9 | CASSLGDGNYGYTF
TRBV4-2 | CASSQLAGGSYNEQFF
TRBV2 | CASSDLAGGPDTQYF
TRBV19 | CAPQGGRRANVLTF
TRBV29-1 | CSVGRGAFNYGYTF
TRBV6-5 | CASSYSPGTSTDTQYF
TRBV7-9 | CASTTLTAISYEQYF
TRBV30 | CAWGGLGFEAFF
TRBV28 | CASTIPPDTQYF
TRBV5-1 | CASSFQGQETQYF
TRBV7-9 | CASTGQQGVNTGELFF
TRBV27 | CASSSTGDRTEAFF
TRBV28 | CASVLAGGPGEQFF
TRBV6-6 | CASSYSAALSSPLHF
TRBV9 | CASSFTDSPSPLHF
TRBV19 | CASSIEGTGGRGPQHF
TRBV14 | CASSQLRGNGYTF
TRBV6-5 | CASSRTFGGATEAFF
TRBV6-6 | CATSRLGGFRETQYF
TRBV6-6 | CASSSGTSAADTQYF
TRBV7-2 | CASSRTGGWNTEAFF